This T cell receptor beta chain was identified during a study of T-cell memory formation after mild COVID-19. Across the study: TCR clusters were mostly donor specific. Notes on the study in general: Clones that contracted clustered mainly in CM and EM if CD4+ and in EMRA if CD8+.

In TCRdb, the 5' RACE reads were re-called with MiXCR into one record per CDR3 protein. The repertoire consists of about 360,000 distinct CDR3 sequences, with approximately 15% occurring once and the leading ten covering under 25%. This CDR3 contains 15 residues. Per the germline V gene, CDR1 is SGHRS and CDR2 is YFSETQ. The V end was cut by 3 bases, the J end by 10 bases, with 20 bases between. About this clonotype itself: The target antigen is unknown.

This TCR derives from a man aged 18 to 35 who had mild COVID-19 (a few samples of this study predate the infection). Cell type and time point are not known. The sequenced sample was PBMCs or a T cell subset sorted from them (not recorded which). The rearrangement links TRBV5-1 to TRBJ1-5, with D uncertain. The CDR3 reads CASSSSGPPVDPQHF. DNA for the CDR3: TGCGCCAGCAGCTCGTCCGGGCCCCCGGTTGACCCCCAGCATTTT.